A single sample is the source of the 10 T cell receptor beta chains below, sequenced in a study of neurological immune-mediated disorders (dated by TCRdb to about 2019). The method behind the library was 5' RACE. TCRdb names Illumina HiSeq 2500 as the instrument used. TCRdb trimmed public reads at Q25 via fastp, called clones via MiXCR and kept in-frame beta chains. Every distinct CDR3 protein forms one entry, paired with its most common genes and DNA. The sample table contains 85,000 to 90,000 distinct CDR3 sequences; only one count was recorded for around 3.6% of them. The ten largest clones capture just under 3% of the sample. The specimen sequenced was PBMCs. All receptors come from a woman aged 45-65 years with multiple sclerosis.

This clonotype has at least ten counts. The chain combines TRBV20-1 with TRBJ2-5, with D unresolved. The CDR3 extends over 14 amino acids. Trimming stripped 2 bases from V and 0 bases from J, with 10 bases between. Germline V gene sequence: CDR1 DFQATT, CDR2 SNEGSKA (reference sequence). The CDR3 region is CSARSALYQETQYF. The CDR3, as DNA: TGCAGTGCTAGATCCGCTCTGTACCAAGAGACCCAGTACTTC.

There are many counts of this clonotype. CDR3 protein: CASSLDPSWDRGLNTEAFF. The CDR3, as DNA: TGTGCCAGCAGCTTGGACCCCAGTTGGGACAGGGGGCTAAACACTGAAGCTTTCTTT. The chain uses TRBV5-5 and TRBJ1-1; 12 bases are shared with TRBD1. CDR3 size: 19 residues. V trimming: 0 bases; J trimming: 2 bases; junction bases outside the gene matches: 11. Germline lookup yields CDR1 SGHKS and CDR2 YYEKEE (reference sequence). Variable domain in full (rest from reference TRBV5-5 and TRBJ1-1): DAGVTQSPTHLIKTRGQQVTLRCSPISGHKSVSWYQQVLGQGPQFIFQYYEKEERGRGNFPDRFSARQFPNYSSELNVNALLLGDSALYLCASSLDPSWDRGLNTEAFFGQGTRLTVV.

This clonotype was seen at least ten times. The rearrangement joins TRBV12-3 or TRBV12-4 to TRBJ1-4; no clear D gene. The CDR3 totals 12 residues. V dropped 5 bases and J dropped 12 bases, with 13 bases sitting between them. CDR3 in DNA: TGTGCCAGCAGTCGTCAAAGGGAGGAACTGTTTTTT. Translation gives CASSRQREELFF.

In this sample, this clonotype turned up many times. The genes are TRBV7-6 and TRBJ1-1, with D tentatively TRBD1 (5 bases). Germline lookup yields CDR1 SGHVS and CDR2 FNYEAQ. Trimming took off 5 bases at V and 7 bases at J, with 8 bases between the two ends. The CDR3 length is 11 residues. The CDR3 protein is CASSDSNEAFF. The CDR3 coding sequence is TGTGCCAGCAGCGACAGTAATGAAGCTTTCTTT.

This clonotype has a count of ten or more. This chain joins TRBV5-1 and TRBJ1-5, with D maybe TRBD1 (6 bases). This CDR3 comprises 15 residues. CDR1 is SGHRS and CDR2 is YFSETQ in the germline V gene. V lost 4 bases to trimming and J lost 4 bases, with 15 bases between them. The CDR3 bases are TGCGCCAGCAGCGAACAGGGTCTCTCAAATCAGCCCCAGCATTTT. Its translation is CASSEQGLSNQPQHF.

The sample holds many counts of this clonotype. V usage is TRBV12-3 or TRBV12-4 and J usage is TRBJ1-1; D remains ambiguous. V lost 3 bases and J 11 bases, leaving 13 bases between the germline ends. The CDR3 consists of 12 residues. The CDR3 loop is CASSFSALGAFF. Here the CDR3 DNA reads TGTGCCAGCAGTTTTAGCGCTCTTGGGGCTTTCTTT.

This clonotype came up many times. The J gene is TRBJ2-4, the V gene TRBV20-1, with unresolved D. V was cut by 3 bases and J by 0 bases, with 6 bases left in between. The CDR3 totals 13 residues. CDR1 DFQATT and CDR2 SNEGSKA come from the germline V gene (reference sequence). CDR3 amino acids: CSAREIAKNIQYF. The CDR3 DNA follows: TGCAGTGCTAGGGAGATAGCCAAAAACATTCAGTACTTC.

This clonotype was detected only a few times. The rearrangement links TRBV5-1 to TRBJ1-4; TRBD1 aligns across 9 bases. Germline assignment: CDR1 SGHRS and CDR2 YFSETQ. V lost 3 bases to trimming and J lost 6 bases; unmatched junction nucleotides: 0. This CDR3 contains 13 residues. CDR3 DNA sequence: TGCGCCAGCAGCTGGGACAGGGATGAAAAACTGTTTTTT. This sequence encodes CASSWDRDEKLFF.

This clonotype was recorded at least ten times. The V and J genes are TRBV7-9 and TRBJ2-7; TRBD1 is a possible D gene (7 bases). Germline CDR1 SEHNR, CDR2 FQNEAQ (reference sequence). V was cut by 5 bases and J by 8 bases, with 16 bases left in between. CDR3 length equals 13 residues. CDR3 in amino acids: CASSQGGDRKQYF. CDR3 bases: TGTGCCAGCAGCCAGGGGGGTGACAGGAAGCAGTACTTC.

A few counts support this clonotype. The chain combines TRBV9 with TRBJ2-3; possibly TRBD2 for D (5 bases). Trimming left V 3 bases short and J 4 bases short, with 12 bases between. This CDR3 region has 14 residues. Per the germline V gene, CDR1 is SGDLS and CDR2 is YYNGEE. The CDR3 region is CASSGRGLADTQYF. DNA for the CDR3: TGTGCCAGCAGCGGACGCGGGCTAGCAGATACGCAGTATTTT.